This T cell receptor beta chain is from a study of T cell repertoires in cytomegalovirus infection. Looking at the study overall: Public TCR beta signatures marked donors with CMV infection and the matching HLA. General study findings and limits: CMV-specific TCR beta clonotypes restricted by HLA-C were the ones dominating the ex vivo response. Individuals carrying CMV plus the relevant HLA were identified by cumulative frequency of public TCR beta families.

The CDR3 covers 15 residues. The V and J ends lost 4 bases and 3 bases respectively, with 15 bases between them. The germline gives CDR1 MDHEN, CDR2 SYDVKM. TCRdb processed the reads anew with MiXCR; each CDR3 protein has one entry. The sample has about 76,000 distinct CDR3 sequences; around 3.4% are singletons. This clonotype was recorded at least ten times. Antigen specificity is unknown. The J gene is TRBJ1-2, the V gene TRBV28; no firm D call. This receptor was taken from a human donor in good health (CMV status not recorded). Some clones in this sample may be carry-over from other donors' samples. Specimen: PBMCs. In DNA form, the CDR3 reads TGTGCCAGCAGTTCCCTTCGGGATGGATACTATGGCTACACCTTC. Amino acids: CASSSLRDGYYGYTF.